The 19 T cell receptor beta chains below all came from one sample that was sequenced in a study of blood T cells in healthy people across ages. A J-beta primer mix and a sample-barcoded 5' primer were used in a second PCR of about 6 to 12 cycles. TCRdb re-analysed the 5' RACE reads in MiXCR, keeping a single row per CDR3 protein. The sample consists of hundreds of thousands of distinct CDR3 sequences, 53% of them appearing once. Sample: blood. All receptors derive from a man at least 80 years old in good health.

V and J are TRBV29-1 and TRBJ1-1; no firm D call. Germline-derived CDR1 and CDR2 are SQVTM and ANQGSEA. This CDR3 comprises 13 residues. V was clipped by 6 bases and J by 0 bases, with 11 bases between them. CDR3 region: CSVSRQVNTEAFF. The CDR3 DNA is TGCAGCGTCAGTCGACAAGTGAACACTGAAGCTTTCTTT. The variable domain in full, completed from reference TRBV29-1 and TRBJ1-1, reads SAVISQKPSRDICQRGTSLTIQCQVDSQVTMMFWYRQQPGQSLTLIATANQGSEATYESGFVIDKFPISRPNLTFSTLTVSNMSPEDSSIYLCSVSRQVNTEAFFGQGTRLTVV.

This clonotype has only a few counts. The CDR3 sequence is CASSSGRSYEQYF. CDR3 in DNA: TGTGCCAGCAGTTCAGGGCGCTCCTACGAGCAGTACTTC. This chain connects TRBV6-5 to TRBJ2-5; the D gene is possibly TRBD1 (5 bases). The J call may be wrong; the DNA end is better matched by TRBJ2-7. CDR3 length: 13 residues. Germline CDR1 and CDR2: MNHEY and SVGAGI.

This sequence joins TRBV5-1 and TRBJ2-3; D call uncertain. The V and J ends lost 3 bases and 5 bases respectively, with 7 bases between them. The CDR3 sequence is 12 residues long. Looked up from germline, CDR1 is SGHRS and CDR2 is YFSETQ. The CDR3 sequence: CASSSSIDTQYF. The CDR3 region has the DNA TGCGCCAGCAGCTCATCGATAGATACGCAGTATTTT.

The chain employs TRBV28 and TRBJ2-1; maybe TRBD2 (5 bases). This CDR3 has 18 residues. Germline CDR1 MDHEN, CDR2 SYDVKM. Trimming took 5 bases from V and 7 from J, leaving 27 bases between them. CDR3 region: CASSQRQRAGFMRNEQFF. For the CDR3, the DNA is TGTGCCAGCAGTCAGCGACAAAGGGCGGGTTTTATGCGAAATGAGCAGTTCTTC. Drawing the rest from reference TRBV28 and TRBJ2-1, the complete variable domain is DVKVTQSSRYLVKRTGEKVFLECVQDMDHENMFWYRQDPGLGLRLIYFSYDVKMKEKGDIPEGYSVSREKKERFSLILESASTNQTSMYLCASSQRQRAGFMRNEQFFGPGTRLTVL.

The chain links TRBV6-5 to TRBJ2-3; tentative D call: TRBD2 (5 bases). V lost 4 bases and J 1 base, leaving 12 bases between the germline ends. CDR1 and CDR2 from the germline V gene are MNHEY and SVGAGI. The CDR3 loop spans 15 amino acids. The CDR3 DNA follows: TGTGCCAGCAGTTTACTCGGGGTTCGCACAGATACGCAGTATTTT. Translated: CASSLLGVRTDTQYF.

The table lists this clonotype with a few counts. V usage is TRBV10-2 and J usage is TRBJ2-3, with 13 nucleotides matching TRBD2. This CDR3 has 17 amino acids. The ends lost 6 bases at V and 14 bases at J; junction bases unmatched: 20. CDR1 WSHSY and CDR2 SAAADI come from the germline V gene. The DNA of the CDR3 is TGCGCCAGCAGACGGACTAGCGGGAGAGGGGGGGAAAGATACGCGTATTTT. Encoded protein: CASRRTSGRGGERYAYF.

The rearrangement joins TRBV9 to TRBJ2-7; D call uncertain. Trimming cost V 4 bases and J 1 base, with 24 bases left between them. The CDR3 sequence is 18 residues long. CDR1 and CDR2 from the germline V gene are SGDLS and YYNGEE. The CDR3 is CASSLYPIAADGSYEQYF. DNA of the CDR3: TGTGCCAGCAGCCTTTACCCGATTGCGGCGGATGGGTCCTACGAGCAGTACTTC.

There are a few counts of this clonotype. The CDR3 here is CASRSGIFSYEQYF. For the CDR3, the DNA is TGTGCCAGCCGTAGCGGGATTTTTTCCTACGAGCAGTACTTC. This chain joins TRBV28 and TRBJ2-7; 8 nucleotides agree with TRBD2. Germline-derived CDR1 and CDR2 are MDHEN and SYDVKM. The CDR3 is 14 residues long. V was pared by 8 bases and J by 1 base, with 7 bases of the junction left unmatched. The entire variable domain, with the rest obtained from reference TRBV28 and TRBJ2-7, is as follows: DVKVTQSSRYLVKRTGEKVFLECVQDMDHENMFWYRQDPGLGLRLIYFSYDVKMKEKGDIPEGYSVSREKKERFSLILESASTNQTSMYLCASRSGIFSYEQYFGPGTRLTVT.

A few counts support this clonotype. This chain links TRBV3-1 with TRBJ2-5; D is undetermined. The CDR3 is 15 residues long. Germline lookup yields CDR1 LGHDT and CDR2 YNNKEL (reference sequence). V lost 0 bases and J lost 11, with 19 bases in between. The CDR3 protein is CASSQDAALNAEQYF. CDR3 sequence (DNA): TGTGCCAGCAGCCAAGACGCCGCATTAAACGCTGAGCAGTACTTC.

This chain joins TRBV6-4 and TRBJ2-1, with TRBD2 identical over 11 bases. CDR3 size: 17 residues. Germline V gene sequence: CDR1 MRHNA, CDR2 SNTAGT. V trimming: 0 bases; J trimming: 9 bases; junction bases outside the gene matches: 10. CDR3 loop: CASSDSGLAGGWAEQFF. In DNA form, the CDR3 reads TGTGCCAGCAGTGACTCAGGGCTAGCGGGAGGTTGGGCTGAGCAGTTCTTC.

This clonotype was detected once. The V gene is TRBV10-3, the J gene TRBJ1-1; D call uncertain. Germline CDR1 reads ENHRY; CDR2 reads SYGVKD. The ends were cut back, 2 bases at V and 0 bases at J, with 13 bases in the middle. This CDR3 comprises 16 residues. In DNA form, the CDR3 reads TGTGCCATCAGTGAGGCAGCAGGAACCATGAACACTGAAGCTTTCTTT. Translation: CAISEAAGTMNTEAFF.

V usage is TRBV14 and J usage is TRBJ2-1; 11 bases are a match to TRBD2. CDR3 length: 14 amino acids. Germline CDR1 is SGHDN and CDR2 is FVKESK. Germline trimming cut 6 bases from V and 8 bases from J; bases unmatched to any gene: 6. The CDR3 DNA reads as TGTGCCAGCAGATCGGCTAGCGGGAGGTATGAGCAGTTCTTC. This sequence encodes CASRSASGRYEQFF. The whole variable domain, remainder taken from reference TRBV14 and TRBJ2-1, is EAGVTQFPSHSVIEKGQTVTLRCDPISGHDNLYWYRRVMGKEIKFLLHFVKESKQDESGMPNNRFLAERTGGTYSTLKVQPAELEDSGVYFCASRSASGRYEQFFGPGTRLTVL.

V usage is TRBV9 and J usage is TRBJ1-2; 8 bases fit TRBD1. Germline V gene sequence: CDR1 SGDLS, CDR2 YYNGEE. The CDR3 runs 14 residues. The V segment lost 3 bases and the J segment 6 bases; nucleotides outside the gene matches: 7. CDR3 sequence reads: CASSANRGSDGYTF. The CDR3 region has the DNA TGTGCCAGCAGCGCGAACAGGGGGTCAGATGGCTACACCTTC.

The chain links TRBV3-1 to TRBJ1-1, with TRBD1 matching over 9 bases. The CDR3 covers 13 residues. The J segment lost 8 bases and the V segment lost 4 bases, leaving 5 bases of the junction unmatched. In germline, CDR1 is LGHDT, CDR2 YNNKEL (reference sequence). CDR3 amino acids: CASSPRTGAEAFF. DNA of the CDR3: TGTGCCAGCAGCCCCCGGACAGGGGCGGAAGCTTTCTTT.

CDR3 DNA sequence: TGTGCCAGCAGCCCCCGGGACAGTGATGTGGAGACCCAGTACTTC. The encoded protein is CASSPRDSDVETQYF. This chain uses TRBV7-9 with TRBJ2-5, with 7 bases matching TRBD1. Germline CDR1 reads SEHNR; CDR2 reads FQNEAQ (reference sequence). The CDR3 contains 15 residues. V dropped 5 bases and J dropped 5; count of bases not matched to a gene: 11.

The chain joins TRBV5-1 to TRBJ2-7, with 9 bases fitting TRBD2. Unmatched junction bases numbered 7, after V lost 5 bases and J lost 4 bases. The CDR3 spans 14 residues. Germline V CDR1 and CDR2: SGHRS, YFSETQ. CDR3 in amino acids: CASSFVAGVYEQYF. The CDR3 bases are TGCGCCAGCAGTTTCGTAGCGGGAGTTTACGAGCAGTACTTC.

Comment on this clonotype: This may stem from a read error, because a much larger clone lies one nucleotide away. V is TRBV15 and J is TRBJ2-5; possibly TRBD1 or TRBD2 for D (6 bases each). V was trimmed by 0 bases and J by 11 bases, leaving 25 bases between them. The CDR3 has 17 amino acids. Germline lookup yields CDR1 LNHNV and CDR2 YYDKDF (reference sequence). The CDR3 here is CATSRDMGGLASDEQYF. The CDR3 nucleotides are TGTGCCACCAGCAGAGATATGGGGGGCCTAGCGTCCGATGAGCAGTACTTC.

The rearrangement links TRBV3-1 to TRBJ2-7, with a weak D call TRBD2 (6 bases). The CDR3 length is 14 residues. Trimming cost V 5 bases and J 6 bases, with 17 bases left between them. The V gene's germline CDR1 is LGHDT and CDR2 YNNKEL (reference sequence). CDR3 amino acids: CASSRTGDSLEQYF. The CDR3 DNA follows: TGTGCCAGCAGCAGGACCGGGGACTCCCTCGAGCAGTACTTC.

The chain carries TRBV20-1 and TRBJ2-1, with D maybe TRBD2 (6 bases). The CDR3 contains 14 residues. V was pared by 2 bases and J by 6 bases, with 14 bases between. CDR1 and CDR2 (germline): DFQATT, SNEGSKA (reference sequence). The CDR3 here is CSARSGTSFNEQFF. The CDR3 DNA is TGCAGTGCTAGATCGGGGACTTCGTTCAATGAGCAGTTCTTC.